A single TCR beta chain is shown here with its context. This clonotype was detected only a few times. Its antigen is unknown. Base qualities were left out, and no much larger clone turns up one base away. Clipping removes 2 bases from V and 8 bases from J, with 11 as the unmatched junction base count. The CDR3 holds 17 amino acids from the cysteine to the phenylalanine. The only DNA kept is the CDR3, 51 bases in frame from the first base. From the germline V gene (reference sequence), CDR1 is MNHNY and CDR2 is SVGAGI. The library was generated by RT-PCR. The instrument was an Illumina HiSeq 2500. The public reads were reprocessed in TCRdb via fastp at Q25 and MiXCR, keeping in-frame beta chains. Rows with one shared CDR3 protein collapse into an entry with the most common genes and DNA. The sample profile shows about 18,000 distinct CDR3 sequences; 55% to 65% of them were found once. Roughly 7.7% of the sample comes from the top ten.

The data belong to a study of yellow fever vaccine responses in identical twins (dated by TCRdb to 2016 to 2019). For the study in its entirety: In the study, vaccine-responding T cell clones were precisely tracked in identical twins. Here is what the overall study found, with its caveats: According to the authors, in identical twins the way T cells responded to vaccination appeared partly convergent and partly personalized.

The receptor was isolated from a woman younger than 30 who received the yellow fever vaccine. Donor details come from another sample of the same person, matched by shared clones. The material was T cells from blood (PBMCs), unsorted or a sorted subset (not recorded which), obtained before or after yellow fever vaccination (not recorded which). This chain joins TRBV6-6 to TRBJ2-1; 11 nucleotides in the junction match TRBD2. The CDR3 protein sequence reads: CASSYPLAGEPGDEQFF. The nucleotide sequence reads TGTGCCAGCAGTTACCCACTAGCGGGGGAGCCCGGCGATGAGCAGTTCTTC.